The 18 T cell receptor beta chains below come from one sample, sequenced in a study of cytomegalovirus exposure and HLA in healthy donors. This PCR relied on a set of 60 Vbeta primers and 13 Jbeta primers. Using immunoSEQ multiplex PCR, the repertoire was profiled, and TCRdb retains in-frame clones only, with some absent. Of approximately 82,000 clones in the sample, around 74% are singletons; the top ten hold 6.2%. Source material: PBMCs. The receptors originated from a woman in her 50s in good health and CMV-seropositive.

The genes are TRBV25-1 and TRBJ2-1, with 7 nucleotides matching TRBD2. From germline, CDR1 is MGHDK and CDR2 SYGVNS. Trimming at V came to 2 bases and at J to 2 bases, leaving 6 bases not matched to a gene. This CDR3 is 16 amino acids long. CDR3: CASSEGAGAPYNEQFF. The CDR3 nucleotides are TGTGCCAGCAGTGAAGGGGCGGGAGCCCCCTACAATGAGCAGTTCTTC.

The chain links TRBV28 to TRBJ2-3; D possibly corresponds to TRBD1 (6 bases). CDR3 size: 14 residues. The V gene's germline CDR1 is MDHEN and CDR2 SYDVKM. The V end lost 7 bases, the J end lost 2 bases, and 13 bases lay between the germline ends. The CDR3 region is CASTTGTHTDTQYF. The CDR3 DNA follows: TGTGCCAGCACCACCGGGACACACACAGATACGCAGTATTTT.

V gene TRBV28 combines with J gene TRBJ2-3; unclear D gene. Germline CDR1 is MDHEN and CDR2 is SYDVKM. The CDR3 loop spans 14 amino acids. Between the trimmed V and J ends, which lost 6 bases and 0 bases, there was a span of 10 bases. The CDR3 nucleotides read TGTGCCAGCAGCAAACAGAAAAGCACAGATACGCAGTATTTT. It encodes CASSKQKSTDTQYF.

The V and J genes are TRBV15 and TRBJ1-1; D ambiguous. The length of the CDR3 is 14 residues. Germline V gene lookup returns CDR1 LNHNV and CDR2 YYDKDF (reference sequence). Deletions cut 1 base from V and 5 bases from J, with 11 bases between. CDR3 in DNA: TGTGCCACCAGCAGAGGGGTAAAACAGACTGAAGCTTTCTTT. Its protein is CATSRGVKQTEAFF.

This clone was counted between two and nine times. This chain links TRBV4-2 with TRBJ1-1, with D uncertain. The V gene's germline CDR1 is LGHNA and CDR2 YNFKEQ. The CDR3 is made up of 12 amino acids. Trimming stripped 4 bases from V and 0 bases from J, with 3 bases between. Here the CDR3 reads CASSRVNTEAFF. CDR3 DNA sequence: TGTGCCAGCAGCCGAGTGAACACTGAAGCTTTCTTT.

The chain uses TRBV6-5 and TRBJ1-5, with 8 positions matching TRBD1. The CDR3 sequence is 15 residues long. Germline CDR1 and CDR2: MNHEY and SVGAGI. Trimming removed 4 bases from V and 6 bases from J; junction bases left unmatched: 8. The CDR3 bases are TGTGCCAGCAGTTTGGGCAGGGGGCGACTTCAGCCCCAGCATTTT. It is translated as CASSLGRGRLQPQHF.

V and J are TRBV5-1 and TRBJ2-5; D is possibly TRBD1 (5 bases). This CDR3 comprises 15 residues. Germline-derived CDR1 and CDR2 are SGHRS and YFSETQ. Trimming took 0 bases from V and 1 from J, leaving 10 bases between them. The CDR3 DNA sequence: TGCGCCAGCAGCTTGGGCCAGGGCCCCCAAGAGACCCAGTACTTC. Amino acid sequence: CASSLGQGPQETQYF.

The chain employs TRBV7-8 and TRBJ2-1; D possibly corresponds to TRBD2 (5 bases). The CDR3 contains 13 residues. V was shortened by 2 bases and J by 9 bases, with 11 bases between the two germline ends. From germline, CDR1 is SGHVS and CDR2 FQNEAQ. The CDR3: CASSLSRLTEQFF. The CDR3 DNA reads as TGTGCCAGCAGCTTAAGTCGACTAACTGAGCAGTTCTTC.

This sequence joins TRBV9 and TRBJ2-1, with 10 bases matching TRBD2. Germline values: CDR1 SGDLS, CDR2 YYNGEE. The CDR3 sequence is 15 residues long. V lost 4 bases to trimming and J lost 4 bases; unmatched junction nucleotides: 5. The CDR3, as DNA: TGTGCCAGCAGCACTCAGCGGGAGGGGTACAATGAGCAGTTCTTC. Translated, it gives CASSTQREGYNEQFF.

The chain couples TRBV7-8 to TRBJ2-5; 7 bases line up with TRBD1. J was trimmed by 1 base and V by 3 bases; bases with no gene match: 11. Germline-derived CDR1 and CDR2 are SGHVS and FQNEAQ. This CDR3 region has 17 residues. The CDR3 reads CASSLPRQGEVQETQYF. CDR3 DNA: TGTGCCAGCAGCTTGCCTAGACAGGGTGAGGTCCAAGAGACCCAGTACTTC.

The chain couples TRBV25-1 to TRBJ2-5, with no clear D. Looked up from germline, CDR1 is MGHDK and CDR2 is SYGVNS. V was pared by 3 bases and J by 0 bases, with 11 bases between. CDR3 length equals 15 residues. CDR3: CASSDPAAYQETQYF. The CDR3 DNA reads TGTGCCAGCAGTGACCCGGCGGCGTACCAAGAGACCCAGTACTTC.

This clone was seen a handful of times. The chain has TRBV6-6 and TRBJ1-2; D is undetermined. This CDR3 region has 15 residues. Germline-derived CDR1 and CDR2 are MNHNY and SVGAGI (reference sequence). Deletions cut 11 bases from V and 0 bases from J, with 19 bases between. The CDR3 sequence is CASGGREGTNYGYTF. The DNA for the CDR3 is TGTGCCTCTGGCGGGCGGGAGGGAACTAACTATGGCTACACCTTC.

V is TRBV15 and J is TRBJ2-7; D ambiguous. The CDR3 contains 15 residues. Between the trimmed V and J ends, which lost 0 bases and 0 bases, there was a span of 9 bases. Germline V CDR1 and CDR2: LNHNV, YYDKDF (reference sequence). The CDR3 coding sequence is TGTGCCACCAGCAGAGATCTTGTCAGCTCCTACGAGCAGTACTTC. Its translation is CATSRDLVSSYEQYF.

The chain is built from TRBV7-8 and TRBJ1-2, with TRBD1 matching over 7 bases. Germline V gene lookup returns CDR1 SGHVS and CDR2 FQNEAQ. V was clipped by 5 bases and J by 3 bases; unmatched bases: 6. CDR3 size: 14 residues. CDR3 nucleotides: TGTGCCAGCAGCGATACAGGGGTGGACTATGGCTACACCTTC. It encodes CASSDTGVDYGYTF. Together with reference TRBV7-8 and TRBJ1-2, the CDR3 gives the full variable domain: GAGVSQSPRYKVAKRGQDVALRCDPISGHVSLFWYQQALGQGPEFLTYFQNEAQLDKSGLPSDRFFAERPEGSVSTLKIQRTQQEDSAVYLCASSDTGVDYGYTFGSGTRLTVV.

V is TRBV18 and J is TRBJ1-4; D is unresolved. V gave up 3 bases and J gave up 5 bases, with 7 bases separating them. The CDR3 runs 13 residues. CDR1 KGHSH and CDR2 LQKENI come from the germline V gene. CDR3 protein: CASSPGRNEKLFF. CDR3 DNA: TGTGCCAGCTCACCGGGCCGGAATGAAAAACTGTTTTTT. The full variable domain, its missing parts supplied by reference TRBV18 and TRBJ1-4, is NAGVMQNPRHLVRRRGQEARLRCSPMKGHSHVYWYRQLPEEGLKFMVYLQKENIIDESGMPKERFSAEFPKEGPSILRIQQVVRGDSAAYFCASSPGRNEKLFFGSGTQLSVL.

CDR3 coding DNA: TGTGCCAGCAGTCCCGCTAGCGGGAGGCGGGAGCAGTACTTC. Its translation is CASSPASGRREQYF. The chain recombines TRBV25-1 with TRBJ2-7, with 11 bases that match TRBD2. Germline V lookup: CDR1 MGHDK, CDR2 SYGVNS. The CDR3 runs 14 residues. With 5 bases clipped from V and 7 bases from J, the junction kept 7 bases outside the gene matches.

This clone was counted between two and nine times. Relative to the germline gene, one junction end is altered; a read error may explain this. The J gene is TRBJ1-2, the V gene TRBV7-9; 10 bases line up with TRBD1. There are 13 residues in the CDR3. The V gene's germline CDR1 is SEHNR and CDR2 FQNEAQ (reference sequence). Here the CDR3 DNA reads TGTTCCAGCCGACAGGGGGCCGACTATGGCTACACCTTC. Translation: CSSRQGADYGYTF.

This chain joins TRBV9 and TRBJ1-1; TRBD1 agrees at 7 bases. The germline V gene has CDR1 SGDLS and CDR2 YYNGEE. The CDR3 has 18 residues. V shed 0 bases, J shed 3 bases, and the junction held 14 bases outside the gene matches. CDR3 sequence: CASSVGGQVKSLDTEAFF. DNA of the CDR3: TGTGCCAGCAGCGTAGGCGGACAGGTAAAGTCCCTCGACACTGAAGCTTTCTTT. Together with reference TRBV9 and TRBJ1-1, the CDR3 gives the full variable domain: DSGVTQTPKHLITATGQRVTLRCSPRSGDLSVYWYQQSLDQGLQFLIQYYNGEERAKGNILERFSAQQFPDLHSELNLSSLELGDSALYFCASSVGGQVKSLDTEAFFGQGTRLTVV.